The rows below give T cell receptor beta chains drawn from one sample of a study of OX40 agonist ivuxolimab in advanced cancers. Clones were sequenced by immunoSEQ multiplex PCR, and TCRdb holds only the in-frame ones, with some missing. This sample has approximately 100,000 clones, with about 85% found just once. The sequencing here drew on CD4+ or CD8+ T cells sorted from blood, taken in a trial of the OX40 agonist ivuxolimab. The receptor source for this set is an adult with an advanced solid tumor such as melanoma, head and neck, liver or kidney cancer. The CDR3 runs from the conserved cysteine through the conserved F or W. The D gene is left open where the match is weak. Size values are once, few and many counts, or a class for expanded clones, and some rows have none.

D gene: TRBD2
J gene: TRBJ2-2
V gene: TRBV5-1
clone size: .
CDR3 DNA: TGCGCCAGCAGAGTCTCGCTAGCGGGAAACACCGGGGAGCTGTTTTTT
CDR3 protein: CASRVSLAGNTGELFF

D gene: .
J gene: TRBJ2-3
V gene: TRBV7-2
clone size: .
CDR3 DNA: TGTGCCAGCAGCTCCTACGAAAGCACAGATACGCAGTATTTT
CDR3 protein: CASSSYESTDTQYF

D gene: .
J gene: TRBJ2-1
V gene: TRBV5-4
clone size: .
CDR3 DNA: TGTGCCAGCAGCCCCCTAGGACCTGGGAGAAACAATGAGCAGTTCTTC
CDR3 protein: CASSPLGPGRNNEQFF

D gene: .
J gene: TRBJ1-1
V gene: TRBV12-5
clone size: .
CDR3 DNA: TGTGCTAGTGGTTTGGTAATCGGGCAGAACACTGAAGCTTTCTTT
CDR3 protein: CASGLVIGQNTEAFF

D gene: TRBD1
J gene: TRBJ2-7
V gene: TRBV11-2
clone size: once
CDR3 DNA: TGTGCCAGCAGCTTAACGGCAGGGGGCTCCTACGAGCAGTACTTC
CDR3 protein: CASSLTAGGSYEQYF

D gene: TRBD2
J gene: TRBJ2-7
V gene: TRBV6-5
clone size: .
CDR3 DNA: TGTGCCAGCAAACAGGGGACTAGCGGCACCTACGAGCAGTACTTC
CDR3 protein: CASKQGTSGTYEQYF

D gene: .
J gene: TRBJ2-3
V gene: TRBV4-3
clone size: .
CDR3 DNA: TGCGCCAGCAGCCAAGATTGGTCAGCCGAGTCAATTGGGCAGTATTTT
CDR3 protein: CASSQDWSAESIGQYF

D gene: .
J gene: TRBJ2-1
V gene: TRBV7-9
clone size: .
CDR3 DNA: TGTGCCAGCAGCTTATCCGTGGTCTTCGATGAGCAGTTCTTC
CDR3 protein: CASSLSVVFDEQFF

D gene: .
J gene: TRBJ2-2
V gene: TRBV18
clone size: few
CDR3 DNA: TGTGCCAGCTCACCTGCATTGACGGAGGGGACGCGTGAGCTGTTTTTT
CDR3 protein: CASSPALTEGTRELFF

D gene: .
J gene: TRBJ2-2
V gene: TRBV28
clone size: .
CDR3 DNA: TGTGCCAGCAGTACTCCCGGACAGCTTTCGAACACCGGGGAGCTGTTTTTT
CDR3 protein: CASSTPGQLSNTGELFF

D gene: .
J gene: TRBJ2-3
V gene: TRBV27
clone size: .
CDR3 DNA: TGTGCCAGCAGTTTATCGTGGCGGGGCACAGATACGCAGTATTTT
CDR3 protein: CASSLSWRGTDTQYF

D gene: .
J gene: TRBJ2-2
V gene: TRBV28
clone size: once
CDR3 DNA: TGTGCCAGCAGTACCGACAGGAGGGACACCGGGGAGCTGTTTTTT
CDR3 protein: CASSTDRRDTGELFF

D gene: .
J gene: TRBJ2-2
V gene: TRBV11-2
clone size: .
CDR3 DNA: TGTGCCAGCAGCTTGACGGGAGTGCAACCCGGGGAGCTGTTTTTT
CDR3 protein: CASSLTGVQPGELFF

D gene: TRBD1
J gene: TRBJ2-7
V gene: TRBV11-3
clone size: .
CDR3 DNA: TGTGCCAGCAGCTCCAGGGGGCGGGAGCAGTACTTC
CDR3 protein: CASSSRGREQYF

D gene: TRBD2
J gene: TRBJ2-1
V gene: TRBV19
clone size: .
CDR3 DNA: TGTGCCTCGTCACCGACTAGCTCCACCTACAATGAGCAGTTCTTC
CDR3 protein: CASSPTSSTYNEQFF

D gene: TRBD1
J gene: TRBJ2-2
V gene: TRBV28
clone size: .
CDR3 DNA: TGTGCCAGCAGTAGGACAGGGGTAGGGGAGCTGTTTTTT
CDR3 protein: CASSRTGVGELFF

D gene: TRBD1
J gene: TRBJ1-1
V gene: TRBV30
clone size: .
CDR3 DNA: TGTGCCTGGGAGGGACAGTCTGAAGCTTTCTTT
CDR3 protein: CAWEGQSEAFF

D gene: .
J gene: TRBJ1-4
V gene: TRBV28
clone size: .
CDR3 DNA: TGTGCCAGCAGCTCCGGGACCCGAGGGGAAAAACTGTTTTTT
CDR3 protein: CASSSGTRGEKLFF

D gene: .
J gene: TRBJ2-7
V gene: TRBV11-2
clone size: .
CDR3 DNA: TGTGCCAGCAGCTTATCAGTACTGGGGGACGAGCAGTACTTC
CDR3 protein: CASSLSVLGDEQYF

D gene: TRBD2
J gene: TRBJ2-3
V gene: TRBV7-8
clone size: .
CDR3 DNA: TGTGCCAGCAGCTCGGGGACTATTAGCACAGATACGCAGTATTTT
CDR3 protein: CASSSGTISTDTQYF

D gene: .
J gene: TRBJ2-7
V gene: TRBV11-3
clone size: .
CDR3 DNA: TGTGCCAGCAGCTCCAGGAGCTCCTACGAGCAGTACTTC
CDR3 protein: CASSSRSSYEQYF

D gene: TRBD1
J gene: TRBJ1-1
V gene: TRBV19
clone size: .
CDR3 DNA: TGTGCCAGTAGTCCGCAACAGGGGACGAACACTGAAGCTTTCTTT
CDR3 protein: CASSPQQGTNTEAFF

D gene: .
J gene: TRBJ2-1
V gene: TRBV19
clone size: .
CDR3 DNA: TGTGCCAGTAGTAATTCACACCGGGACCACAATGAGCAGTTCTTC
CDR3 protein: CASSNSHRDHNEQFF

D gene: .
J gene: TRBJ2-7
V gene: TRBV11-2
clone size: .
CDR3 DNA: TGTGCCAGCAGCTTAGAGACCCATTCCGAGCAGTACTTC
CDR3 protein: CASSLETHSEQYF

D gene: .
J gene: TRBJ2-7
V gene: TRBV28
clone size: .
CDR3 DNA: TGTGCCAGCAGTTTATGGAGGGACACCTACGAGCAGTACTTC
CDR3 protein: CASSLWRDTYEQYF

D gene: .
J gene: TRBJ1-3
V gene: TRBV20-1
clone size: once
CDR3 DNA: TGCAGTGCAGAGGAGGGAAACACCATATATTTT
CDR3 protein: CSAEEGNTIYF

D gene: TRBD1
J gene: TRBJ1-5
V gene: TRBV6-5
clone size: .
CDR3 DNA: TGTGCCAGCAGTTACGACAGGGGTCAGCCCCAGCATTTT
CDR3 protein: CASSYDRGQPQHF

D gene: .
J gene: TRBJ1-1
V gene: TRBV2
clone size: .
CDR3 DNA: TGTGCCAGCAGTGAAATGGATGAAGCTTTCTTT
CDR3 protein: CASSEMDEAFF

D gene: .
J gene: TRBJ2-7
V gene: TRBV19
clone size: .
CDR3 DNA: TGTGCCAGTAGTATCCTCCCGCTCTCCCTCTACGAGCAGTACTTC
CDR3 protein: CASSILPLSLYEQYF

D gene: .
J gene: TRBJ1-6
V gene: TRBV28
clone size: .
CDR3 DNA: TGTGCCAGCAGTTTATCGGTCGGGACCCCTAGGGATTCACCCCTCCACTTT
CDR3 protein: CASSLSVGTPRDSPLHF

D gene: .
J gene: TRBJ2-7
V gene: TRBV7-9
clone size: .
CDR3 DNA: TGTGCCAGCAGCTTAGCGGAGGGTCCACTTTCCTACGAGCAGTACTTC
CDR3 protein: CASSLAEGPLSYEQYF

D gene: .
J gene: TRBJ2-2
V gene: TRBV7-8
clone size: .
CDR3 DNA: TGTGCCAGCAGCCGAGAAGTAGGCGGGGAGCTGTTTTTT
CDR3 protein: CASSREVGGELFF

D gene: TRBD1
J gene: TRBJ2-1
V gene: TRBV15
clone size: .
CDR3 DNA: TGTGCCACCCTGCGGACACCGGGACAGGGCTACAATGAGCAGTTCTTC
CDR3 protein: CATLRTPGQGYNEQFF

D gene: TRBD1
J gene: TRBJ2-5
V gene: TRBV30
clone size: .
CDR3 DNA: TGTGCCTGGAGCCTTCCAGGGGGTGAGACCCAGTACTTC
CDR3 protein: CAWSLPGGETQYF

D gene: .
J gene: TRBJ2-7
V gene: TRBV5-1
clone size: .
CDR3 DNA: TGCGCCAGCAGCGCAACAGCCTACGAGCAGTACTTC
CDR3 protein: CASSATAYEQYF

D gene: TRBD1
J gene: TRBJ2-7
V gene: TRBV7-9
clone size: .
CDR3 DNA: TGTGCCAGCAGCTCCGGACAGGGGGCAATCTACGAGCAGTACTTC
CDR3 protein: CASSSGQGAIYEQYF

D gene: .
J gene: TRBJ2-5
V gene: TRBV6-6
clone size: .
CDR3 DNA: TGTGCCAGCAGCTCACAAGAGACCCAGTACTTC
CDR3 protein: CASSSQETQYF

D gene: TRBD2
J gene: TRBJ2-7
V gene: TRBV7-8
clone size: .
CDR3 DNA: TGTGCCAGCAGCTTCGAAGCGGGAGCAGTCGAGCAGTACTTC
CDR3 protein: CASSFEAGAVEQYF

D gene: .
J gene: TRBJ1-5
V gene: TRBV5-6
clone size: .
CDR3 DNA: TGTGCCAGCAGCTTGGAACAGAATCAGCCCCAGCATTTT
CDR3 protein: CASSLEQNQPQHF

D gene: .
J gene: TRBJ2-5
V gene: TRBV27
clone size: .
CDR3 DNA: TGTGCCAGCAGTTCCAACCCTTATCAAGAGACCCAGTACTTC
CDR3 protein: CASSSNPYQETQYF

D gene: .
J gene: TRBJ2-5
V gene: TRBV5-4
clone size: .
CDR3 DNA: TGTGTCAGCATCCGGGGGGAGACCCAGTACTTC
CDR3 protein: CVSIRGETQYF

D gene: TRBD2
J gene: TRBJ2-3
V gene: TRBV27
clone size: .
CDR3 DNA: TGTGCCAGCAGTTCCCGACTAGCGGGTCCTACAGATACGCAGTATTTT
CDR3 protein: CASSSRLAGPTDTQYF

D gene: .
J gene: TRBJ2-1
V gene: TRBV5-1
clone size: .
CDR3 DNA: TGCGCCAGCAGCTTGAGTGTGGACAGTTACAATGAGCAGTTCTTC
CDR3 protein: CASSLSVDSYNEQFF

D gene: .
J gene: TRBJ1-1
V gene: TRBV5-1
clone size: .
CDR3 DNA: TGCGCCAGCAGCCCCGAGGGAGGGGACACTGAAGCTTTCTTT
CDR3 protein: CASSPEGGDTEAFF

D gene: TRBD1
J gene: TRBJ1-4
V gene: TRBV7-1
clone size: .
CDR3 DNA: TGTGCCAGCAGCTTAGCGATAGGACAGGGACAATCGGTGTTTTTT
CDR3 protein: CASSLAIGQGQSVFF

D gene: .
J gene: TRBJ1-3
V gene: TRBV6-1
clone size: .
CDR3 DNA: TGTGCCAGCAGTGAAAATCTGGGGGGGTTGAGTGACACCATATATTTT
CDR3 protein: CASSENLGGLSDTIYF

D gene: .
J gene: TRBJ2-3
V gene: TRBV7-9
clone size: .
CDR3 DNA: TGTGCCAGCAGCCGCAATACAGATACGCAGTATTTT
CDR3 protein: CASSRNTDTQYF

D gene: .
J gene: TRBJ2-7
V gene: TRBV7-8
clone size: .
CDR3 DNA: TGTGCCAGCAGCCACCCGACTGGGTGGGGCGAGCAGTACTTC
CDR3 protein: CASSHPTGWGEQYF

D gene: TRBD2
J gene: TRBJ2-5
V gene: TRBV5-8
clone size: once
CDR3 DNA: TGTGCCACCGGGGGGAGAACAGGACTAGCGGGAGAGACCCAGTACTTC
CDR3 protein: CATGGRTGLAGETQYF

D gene: .
J gene: TRBJ2-5
V gene: TRBV25-1
clone size: .
CDR3 DNA: TGTGCCAGCAGTGAGCCCAGCGGGTCCGCCCAAGAGACCCAGTACTTC
CDR3 protein: CASSEPSGSAQETQYF

D gene: .
J gene: TRBJ2-7
V gene: TRBV4-1
clone size: .
CDR3 DNA: TGCGCCAGCAGCCAAGGTGATGGACCCCGCTACGAGCAGTACTTC
CDR3 protein: CASSQGDGPRYEQYF

D gene: TRBD1
J gene: TRBJ2-2
V gene: TRBV29-1
clone size: .
CDR3 DNA: TGCAGCTCCAGAACAGGGGCCAACACCGGGGAGCTGTTTTTT
CDR3 protein: CSSRTGANTGELFF

D gene: .
J gene: TRBJ2-5
V gene: TRBV6-6
clone size: .
CDR3 DNA: TGTGCCAGCGAAGAGACTGAGACCCAGTACTTC
CDR3 protein: CASEETETQYF

D gene: TRBD1
J gene: TRBJ2-7
V gene: TRBV14
clone size: few
CDR3 DNA: TGTGCCAGCAGCCCTGACAGGGCCGAGCAGTACTTC
CDR3 protein: CASSPDRAEQYF

D gene: .
J gene: TRBJ2-3
V gene: TRBV6-1
clone size: .
CDR3 DNA: TGTGCCAGCACCCCGAGCCAAGATACGCAGTATTTT
CDR3 protein: CASTPSQDTQYF

D gene: .
J gene: TRBJ2-7
V gene: TRBV27
clone size: .
CDR3 DNA: TGTGCCAGCAGAGGGGGTTACTACGAGCAGTACTTC
CDR3 protein: CASRGGYYEQYF

D gene: .
J gene: TRBJ1-1
V gene: TRBV4-3
clone size: .
CDR3 DNA: TGCGCCAGCAGCCAAGACGGGGGGCGGCAGGCTTTCTTT
CDR3 protein: CASSQDGGRQAFF

D gene: TRBD2
J gene: TRBJ2-3
V gene: TRBV7-6
clone size: .
CDR3 DNA: TGTGCCAGCAGCTTTTCTAGCGGGAGAACAGATACGCAGTATTTT
CDR3 protein: CASSFSSGRTDTQYF

D gene: .
J gene: TRBJ2-5
V gene: TRBV2
clone size: .
CDR3 DNA: TGTGCCAGCAAGAGCCAAGAGACCCAGTACTTC
CDR3 protein: CASKSQETQYF

D gene: .
J gene: TRBJ1-1
V gene: TRBV12-5
clone size: .
CDR3 DNA: TGTGCTAGTGGTACACCGAGGATAGGGGCTGAAGCTTTCTTT
CDR3 protein: CASGTPRIGAEAFF